These 27 T cell receptor beta chains were sequenced from one sample in a study of T cell repertoires in cytomegalovirus infection. From the reads, TCRdb called clonotypes with MiXCR, one entry per CDR3 protein. The data hold about 310,000 distinct CDR3 sequences, with roughly a sixth observed a single time. What was sequenced was PBMCs. The receptor source for this set is a human donor in good health (CMV status not recorded). Some clones in this sample may be carry-over from other donors' samples.

This clonotype came up a few times. The chain combines TRBV5-6 with TRBJ1-2; no reliable D call. V was cut by 0 bases and J by 3 bases, with 9 bases left in between. Germline CDR1 is SGHDT and CDR2 is YYEEEE. The CDR3 consists of 14 residues. Here the CDR3 DNA reads TGTGCCAGCAGCTTGGGGACGGCCTACTATGGCTACACCTTC. Amino acids: CASSLGTAYYGYTF.

This clonotype turned up a few times. The chain joins TRBV6-6 to TRBJ1-2; no reliable D call. CDR3 size: 13 residues. CDR1 and CDR2 (germline): MNHNY, SVGAGI (reference sequence). Trimming cost V 2 bases and J 4 bases, with 8 bases left between them. CDR3: CASSYGVRYGYTF. CDR3 DNA: TGTGCCAGCAGTTACGGGGTTCGCTATGGCTACACCTTC.

This clonotype has a handful of counts. The chain uses TRBV20-1 and TRBJ1-2; D not resolved. Trimming pared 6 bases from V and 5 bases from J, leaving 22 bases between. The CDR3 totals 15 residues. The germline V gene encodes CDR1 DFQATT and CDR2 SNEGSKA (reference sequence). The CDR3 sequence: CSALHDGFPGYGYTF. CDR3 DNA: TGCAGTGCCCTACACGACGGGTTCCCGGGTTATGGCTACACCTTC.

This clonotype has at least ten counts. This sequence joins TRBV7-2 and TRBJ1-5, with TRBD1 identical over 8 bases. Germline CDR1 SGHTA, CDR2 FQGNSA. V was pared by 2 bases and J by 7 bases, with 7 bases of the junction left unmatched. This CDR3 contains 15 residues. The CDR3 DNA sequence: TGTGCCAGCAGCTTACAGGGGGCGGCGGAGCAGCCCCAGCATTTT. It yields the protein CASSLQGAAEQPQHF.

This clonotype was observed at least ten times. The rearrangement joins TRBV7-2 to TRBJ2-7; possible D gene TRBD2, 7 bases. Germline V CDR1 and CDR2: SGHTA, FQGNSA. The CDR3 spans 16 residues. V dropped 1 base and J dropped 4 bases, with 17 bases sitting between them. The CDR3 nucleotides are TGTGCCAGCAGCTTAGGGGGGGGGGGCCAGGGGTACGAGCAGTACTTC. This encodes CASSLGGGGQGYEQYF.

This clonotype was observed a handful of times. CDR3 nucleotides: TGTGCCAGCAGCGTAAGCGGGGGGTCCGCAGATACGCAGTATTTT. Translation gives CASSVSGGSADTQYF. The chain has TRBV7-3 and TRBJ2-3, with TRBD2 identical over 9 bases. The CDR3 loop spans 15 amino acids. The germline CDR1 and CDR2 sequences are SGHTA and FQGTGA. J gave up 4 bases and V 5 bases, and 7 bases lay outside the gene matches.

This clonotype was found many times. J is TRBJ1-1 and V is TRBV11-2; TRBD1 agrees at 8 bases. The CDR3 spans 15 residues. The germline gives CDR1 SGHAT, CDR2 FQNNGV. V lost 3 bases to trimming and J lost 4 bases; unmatched junction nucleotides: 7. The CDR3 region is CASSFPGGSGTEAFF. The DNA of the CDR3 is TGTGCCAGCAGCTTCCCAGGGGGCAGTGGCACTGAAGCTTTCTTT.

This clonotype was seen at least ten times. This chain links TRBV7-6 with TRBJ1-4, with D perhaps matching TRBD1 (6 bases). Per the germline V gene, CDR1 is SGHVS and CDR2 is FNYEAQ. V was clipped by 3 bases and J by 4 bases, with 9 bases between them. The CDR3 is made up of 14 amino acids. CDR3 DNA sequence: TGTGCCAGCAGCTTCCGACAGGTTAATGAAAAACTGTTTTTT. As protein: CASSFRQVNEKLFF.

This clonotype was counted at least ten times. This chain uses TRBV7-9 with TRBJ1-1; 12 bases map to TRBD1. This CDR3 spans 18 amino acids. V was clipped by 3 bases and J by 4 bases; unmatched bases: 12. Germline CDR1 SEHNR, CDR2 FQNEAQ (reference sequence). The DNA for the CDR3 is TGTGCCAGCAGCTTCTTGCGTCCGGGACAGGGGGCTGCCACTGAAGCTTTCTTT. Its protein product is CASSFLRPGQGAATEAFF.

This clonotype was recorded many times. The rearrangement joins TRBV12-3 or TRBV12-4 to TRBJ2-1; unclear D gene. Trimming left V 7 bases short and J 5 bases short, with 12 bases between. The CDR3 sequence is 13 residues long. CDR3 DNA: TGTGCCAGCAACAATGACTTGAACAATGAGCAGTTCTTC. Residues: CASNNDLNNEQFF.

This clonotype was recorded many times. V is TRBV6-5 and J is TRBJ1-5, with D unclear. V lost 3 bases to trimming and J lost 2 bases, with 11 bases between them. This CDR3 region has 15 residues. Germline V lookup: CDR1 MNHEY, CDR2 SVGAGI. CDR3 sequence reads: CASSYSGIGNQPQHF. The CDR3 nucleotides are TGTGCCAGCAGTTATTCCGGGATCGGCAATCAGCCCCAGCATTTT.

The gene calls are TRBV20-1 and TRBJ1-4, with 12 nucleotides matching TRBD1. CDR1 and CDR2 from the germline V gene are DFQATT and SNEGSKA (reference sequence). The CDR3 sequence is 14 residues long. Trimming took 6 bases from V and 5 from J; bases not matched to a gene: 4. CDR3 sequence reads: CSAAGTGGNEKLFF. The DNA for the CDR3 is TGCAGTGCGGCCGGGACAGGGGGCAATGAAAAACTGTTTTTT.

This clonotype was recorded a few times. The J gene is TRBJ2-7, the V gene TRBV6-5; no clear D gene. The CDR3 is 14 residues long. Germline-derived CDR1 and CDR2 are MNHEY and SVGAGI. The V and J ends lost 0 bases and 4 bases respectively, with 10 bases between them. Written as DNA, the CDR3 is TGTGCCAGCAGTTACTCCCCTGGACGGTACGAGCAGTACTTC. Translating gives CASSYSPGRYEQYF.

This clonotype was seen ten or more times. The J gene is TRBJ2-2, the V gene TRBV7-3; D unresolved. Trimming took off 9 bases at V and 4 bases at J, with 9 bases between the two ends. Germline loops: CDR1 SGHTA, CDR2 FQGTGA. CDR3 length: 12 residues. The CDR3 DNA reads as TGTGCCAGTCGTTCTTTCACCGGGGAGCTGTTTTTT. Amino acid sequence: CASRSFTGELFF.

V usage is TRBV3-1 and J usage is TRBJ1-1, with D uncertain. CDR3 length: 13 amino acids. Germline V gene sequence: CDR1 LGHDT, CDR2 YNNKEL (reference sequence). Trimming took 4 bases from V and 5 from J, leaving 11 bases between them. This chain's CDR3 is CASSPGKKTEAFF. The CDR3 nucleotides read TGTGCCAGCAGCCCGGGAAAGAAGACTGAAGCTTTCTTT.

In its sample, this clonotype was seen many times. J is TRBJ2-7 and V is TRBV5-6; D possibly matches TRBD1 or TRBD2 (5 bases each). Germline V gives CDR1 SGHDT, CDR2 YYEEEE. The V end was cut by 3 bases, the J end by 2 bases, with 15 bases between. This CDR3 is built from 15 residues. CDR3: CASSSYRDGPYEQYF. The CDR3 DNA sequence: TGTGCCAGCAGCTCTTACCGGGACGGTCCCTACGAGCAGTACTTC.

Only a few counts were recorded for this clonotype. The CDR3 region has the DNA TGTGCCATCAGTGAAGAAGGCAAAAGACTTAATGAAAAACTGTTTTTT. Translated, it gives CAISEEGKRLNEKLFF. V is TRBV10-3 and J is TRBJ1-4; D is uncertain. V was pared by 3 bases and J by 4 bases, with 15 bases between. The germline V gene has CDR1 ENHRY and CDR2 SYGVKD. The CDR3 is made up of 16 amino acids.

This clonotype was seen at least ten times. This sequence joins TRBV4-2 and TRBJ2-2, with TRBD1 matching over 7 bases. Germline lookup yields CDR1 LGHNA and CDR2 YNFKEQ. This CDR3 spans 15 amino acids. V shed 3 bases, J shed 2 bases, and the junction held 3 bases outside the gene matches. For the CDR3, the DNA is TGTGCCAGCAGCCAGACAGGGTATAACACCGGGGAGCTGTTTTTT. It encodes CASSQTGYNTGELFF.

This clonotype has at least ten counts. The genes are TRBV7-2 and TRBJ2-1; 12 bases agree with TRBD2. V shed 5 bases and J 9 bases; nucleotides not matched to a gene: 8. Germline V gene lookup returns CDR1 SGHTA and CDR2 FQGNSA. CDR3 size: 15 residues. The CDR3 reads CASSQRTSGDLEQFF. DNA for the CDR3: TGTGCCAGCAGCCAAAGGACTAGCGGGGATCTTGAGCAGTTCTTC.

CDR3 DNA: TGTGCCAGTAGGCGCCTGGGGGGTGCGACAGATACGCAGTATTTT. Its protein product is CASRRLGGATDTQYF. The chain couples TRBV19 to TRBJ2-3, with D possibly being TRBD2 (6 bases). CDR3 length equals 15 residues. Per germline, CDR1 LNHDA and CDR2 SQIVND (reference sequence). V lost 6 bases and J lost 3, with 16 bases in between.

J is TRBJ2-4 and V is TRBV7-9, with D unresolved. Germline V gene data show CDR1 as SEHNR and CDR2 as FQNEAQ (reference sequence). The V and J ends lost 5 bases and 0 bases respectively, with 14 bases between them. The CDR3 has 16 amino acids. The CDR3 coding sequence is TGTGCCAGCAGCCCAAAAGACCCTAGAGCCAAAAACATTCAGTACTTC. This encodes CASSPKDPRAKNIQYF.

This clonotype showed up many times. CDR3 in amino acids: CASSLIGPGFNQPQHF. The DNA for the CDR3 is TGTGCCAGCAGCTTAATCGGGCCGGGCTTCAATCAGCCCCAGCATTTT. The chain employs TRBV7-2 and TRBJ1-5; D uncertain. Germline values: CDR1 SGHTA, CDR2 FQGNSA. V was clipped by 2 bases and J by 3 bases, with 14 bases between them. CDR3 length equals 16 residues.

This clonotype was detected a few times. As DNA, the CDR3 is TGCGCCAGCAGCCAAGGGGGGCAGAGCTCCTATAATTCACCCCTCCACTTT. As protein: CASSQGGQSSYNSPLHF. The chain recombines TRBV4-3 with TRBJ1-6; D may be TRBD1 (6 bases). The CDR3 is 17 amino acids. Germline CDR1 reads LGHNA; CDR2 reads YSLEER. Trimming cost V 1 base and J 0 bases, with 10 bases left between them.

This clonotype was counted at least ten times. The chain links TRBV7-2 to TRBJ1-2; D possibly corresponds to TRBD1 (5 bases). Germline V gene data show CDR1 as SGHTA and CDR2 as FQGNSA. The V and J ends lost 5 bases and 8 bases respectively, with 15 bases between them. The CDR3 totals 13 residues. Here the CDR3 DNA reads TGTGCCAGCAGCACTTCATCAACAGGAGGCTACACCTTC. Residues: CASSTSSTGGYTF.

This clonotype has only a few counts. The V call is TRBV20-1, the J call TRBJ2-5, with D unclear. Trimming stripped 4 bases from V and 2 bases from J, with 11 bases between. In germline, CDR1 is DFQATT, CDR2 SNEGSKA (reference sequence). This CDR3 is built from 13 residues. CDR3 in amino acids: CSATALTQETQYF. The CDR3 region has the DNA TGCAGTGCTACCGCCCTAACGCAAGAGACCCAGTACTTC.

This clonotype was seen at least ten times. This sequence joins TRBV7-2 and TRBJ2-5, with a weak D call TRBD2 (6 bases). The germline gives CDR1 SGHTA, CDR2 FQGNSA. The CDR3 extends over 13 amino acids. Deletions cut 3 bases from V and 5 bases from J, with 10 bases between. The CDR3 sequence: CASSFSEGETQYF. The CDR3 bases are TGTGCCAGCAGCTTCTCGGAGGGGGAGACCCAGTACTTC.

This clonotype was counted only a few times. The chain combines TRBV6-5 with TRBJ2-5; D is perhaps TRBD1 (6 bases). The length of the CDR3 is 15 residues. V lost 0 bases to trimming and J lost 1 base, with 9 bases between them. Germline loops: CDR1 MNHEY, CDR2 SVGAGI. For the CDR3, the DNA is TGTGCCAGCAGTTACTCTCCGGACAGCCAAGAGACCCAGTACTTC. It encodes CASSYSPDSQETQYF.